Listed below are T cell receptor beta chains from one sample, sequenced in a study of cytotoxic CD8 clonotypes in ibrutinib-treated CLL. Sequencing was performed with immunoSEQ multiplex PCR; in TCRdb, only in-frame clones are kept and a portion is missing. Counted here are fewer than 200,000 clones, approximately 80% occurring once; the ten biggest clones make up 4.6%. The material was PBMCs, obtained after 24 months of ibrutinib treatment. All receptors derive from a human donor with chronic lymphocytic leukemia. CDR3s include the opening cysteine and the closing phenylalanine or tryptophan. A D gene is named only where the DNA matches it firmly. Only part of the rows carry a size: once, few, many, or a class if the clone is expanded.

size	V	length	J	D	CDR3	DNA
NA	TRBV7-3	15	TRBJ2-1	NA	CASSLDIGQYNEQFF	TGTGCCAGCAGCTTAGATATAGGGCAGTACAATGAGCAGTTCTTC
NA	TRBV18	16	TRBJ1-3	NA	CASSPRQGSSGNTIYF	TGTGCCAGCTCACCCCGCCAGGGCTCGTCTGGAAACACCATATATTTT
few	TRBV5-6	14	TRBJ2-4	NA	CASSGWSSPNIQYF	TGTGCCAGCAGCGGGTGGTCGAGTCCTAACATTCAGTACTTC
NA	TRBV7-9	12	TRBJ2-3	NA	CASSLHRDTQYF	TGTGCCAGCAGCCTCCACAGGGATACGCAGTATTTT
NA	TRBV10-3	14	TRBJ1-1	NA	CAIRDRTTNTEAFF	TGTGCCATCAGGGACCGAACGACTAACACTGAAGCTTTCTTT
NA	TRBV5-1	14	TRBJ1-1	NA	CASSFLHQNTEAFF	TGCGCCAGCAGCTTCCTACACCAGAACACTGAAGCTTTCTTT
NA	TRBV5-1	15	TRBJ1-3	NA	CASSPVGGTGNTIYF	TGCGCCAGCAGCCCGGTCGGGGGGACTGGAAACACCATATATTTT
NA	TRBV7-9	16	TRBJ1-5	TRBD1	CASSFAGTGFGQPQHF	TGTGCCAGCAGCTTCGCCGGGACAGGGTTCGGTCAGCCCCAGCATTTT
once	TRBV7-9	14	TRBJ2-5	NA	CASSPTGSLETQYF	TGTGCCAGCAGCCCCACGGGGAGTTTGGAGACCCAGTACTTC
many	TRBV6-1	15	TRBJ2-1	TRBD2	CASSEAAGEYNEQFF	TGTGCCAGCAGTGAAGCGGCGGGGGAATACAATGAGCAGTTCTTC
NA	TRBV7-8	19	TRBJ1-1	NA	CASSLAREGIRTLNTEAFF	TGTGCCAGCAGCTTAGCGCGGGAAGGGATAAGAACCCTGAACACTGAAGCTTTCTTT
once	TRBV7-2	16	TRBJ2-2	TRBD2	CASSSSGALESGELFF	TGTGCCAGCAGCTCTAGCGGGGCGCTTGAGAGCGGGGAGCTGTTTTTT
NA	TRBV7-2	17	TRBJ2-7	TRBD2	CASSFSAGGRSSYEQYF	TGTGCCAGCAGTTTTTCAGCGGGAGGGCGGAGCTCCTACGAGCAGTACTTC
NA	TRBV19	15	TRBJ1-5	NA	CASSIPDSSNQPQHF	TGTGCCAGTAGTATCCCTGACAGTAGCAATCAGCCCCAGCATTTT
NA	TRBV18	14	TRBJ1-4	TRBD1	CASSPGQGDEKLFF	TGTGCCAGCTCACCCGGACAGGGAGATGAAAAACTGTTTTTT
NA	TRBV5-1	12	TRBJ2-5	NA	CASSFPGETQYF	TGCGCCAGCAGCTTCCCCGGGGAGACCCAGTACTTC
few	TRBV5-1	13	TRBJ1-1	NA	CASSFSWNTEAFF	TGCGCCAGCAGTTTCTCATGGAACACTGAAGCTTTCTTT
NA	TRBV28	15	TRBJ2-3	TRBD1	CASSRDRGSLDTQYF	TGTGCCAGCAGCCGGGACAGGGGATCTTTAGATACGCAGTATTTT
few	TRBV25-1	9	TRBJ2-7	NA	CASWKEQYF	TGTGCCAGTTGGAAAGAGCAGTACTTC
NA	TRBV7-9	12	TRBJ1-2	NA	CASSLGARGYTF	TGTGCCAGCAGCTTAGGGGCCAGGGGCTACACCTTC
NA	TRBV19	15	TRBJ1-2	TRBD1	CASSMTGGRNYGYTF	TGTGCCAGTAGTATGACAGGGGGGAGAAACTATGGCTACACCTTC
NA	TRBV6-5	14	TRBJ1-3	NA	CASSVTFLGNTIYF	TGTGCCAGCAGTGTAACGTTCCTTGGAAACACCATATATTTT
NA	TRBV29-1	14	TRBJ2-7	NA	CSVAYIRSSYEQYF	TGCAGCGTTGCCTACATCCGAAGCTCCTACGAGCAGTACTTC
few	TRBV11-2	13	TRBJ2-3	NA	CASSLSVTDTQYF	TGTGCCAGCAGCTTAAGCGTTACAGATACGCAGTATTTT
NA	TRBV11-2	15	TRBJ2-1	TRBD1	CASRQPGQGATEQFF	TGTGCCAGCAGACAACCAGGACAGGGGGCGACTGAGCAGTTCTTC
NA	TRBV19	15	TRBJ1-5	NA	CASSISRGGNQPQHF	TGTGCCAGTAGTATATCCAGGGGCGGCAATCAGCCCCAGCATTTT